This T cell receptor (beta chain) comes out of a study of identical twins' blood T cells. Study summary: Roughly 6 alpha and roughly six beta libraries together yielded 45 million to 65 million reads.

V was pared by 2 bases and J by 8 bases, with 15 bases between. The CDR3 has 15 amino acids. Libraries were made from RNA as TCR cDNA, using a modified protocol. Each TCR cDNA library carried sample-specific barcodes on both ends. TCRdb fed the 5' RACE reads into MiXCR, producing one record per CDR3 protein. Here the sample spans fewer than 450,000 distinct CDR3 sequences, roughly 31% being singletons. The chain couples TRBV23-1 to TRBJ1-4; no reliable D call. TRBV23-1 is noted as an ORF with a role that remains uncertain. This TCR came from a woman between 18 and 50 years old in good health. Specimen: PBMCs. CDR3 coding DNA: TGCGCCAGCAGTCAAAAGGACCCCAAGGAAGAAAAACTGTTTTTT. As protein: CASSQKDPKEEKLFF.